Listed here are 21 T cell receptor beta chains from one sample, sequenced in a study of control samples from healthy donors and cancer patients. Profiling relied on immunoSEQ multiplex PCR, and the TCRdb table lists in-frame clones only, not all of them. Of about 99,000 clones in the sample, around 88% are singletons; the top ten hold 15% to 20%. Sequenced input: PBMCs. All receptors come from a man aged 60 to 75 with lung cancer.

The chain employs TRBV5-1 and TRBJ2-1; D is perhaps TRBD1 (6 bases). Trimming pared 4 bases from V and 2 bases from J, leaving 19 bases between. Germline CDR1 is SGHRS and CDR2 is YFSETQ. The CDR3 runs to 17 residues. The CDR3 bases are TGCGCCAGCAGCCCCGCTCGACAGGCCTCCACCTACAATGAGCAGTTCTTC. This gives the protein CASSPARQASTYNEQFF.

This clone appeared once. The chain uses TRBV10-3 and TRBJ2-2, with D tentatively TRBD1 (6 bases). V shed 2 bases and J shed 5 bases, with 12 bases lying between them. The CDR3 extends over 15 amino acids. CDR1 and CDR2 from the germline V gene are ENHRY and SYGVKD. CDR3 DNA: TGTGCCATCAGTGAGCCGGGACAAATAACCGGGGAGCTGTTTTTT. Protein: CAISEPGQITGELFF.

V and J are TRBV6-4 and TRBJ2-2; tentatively, D is TRBD1 (5 bases). The germline V gene has CDR1 MRHNA and CDR2 SNTAGT. The CDR3 spans 13 residues. V lost 4 bases and J 5 bases, leaving 8 bases between the germline ends. DNA for the CDR3: TGTGCCAGCAGTGGCAGGGATACCGGGGAGCTGTTTTTT. This codes for CASSGRDTGELFF.

This clone was found once. The rearrangement uses TRBV5-4 and TRBJ1-6; TRBD1 aligns across 7 bases. Trimming at V came to 4 bases and at J to 8 bases, leaving 6 bases not matched to a gene. The CDR3 runs to 14 residues. Germline V gene sequence: CDR1 SGHNT, CDR2 YYREEE (reference sequence). The CDR3 sequence is CASSPGGDYSPLHF. Here the CDR3 DNA reads TGTGCCAGCAGCCCAGGGGGGGACTATTCACCCCTCCACTTT.

The chain joins TRBV7-8 to TRBJ1-1; weak D call: TRBD1 (5 bases). The CDR3 consists of 13 residues. Germline V lookup: CDR1 SGHVS, CDR2 FQNEAQ. The ends were cut back, 1 base at V and 7 bases at J, with 10 bases in the middle. This CDR3 is CASSLDRSNEAFF. CDR3 nucleotides: TGTGCCAGCAGCTTAGACAGGAGCAATGAAGCTTTCTTT.

The J gene is TRBJ1-4, the V gene TRBV5-1; the D gene is possibly TRBD1 (5 bases). Germline V gives CDR1 SGHRS, CDR2 YFSETQ. V lost 3 bases and J 1 base, leaving 19 bases between the germline ends. The CDR3 is 18 amino acids. The CDR3 reads CASSSQGSGRVTNEKLFF. CDR3 bases: TGCGCCAGCAGCTCCCAAGGGTCAGGGAGGGTAACTAATGAAAAACTGTTTTTT.

The chain links TRBV6-5 to TRBJ1-2; D is unclear. Germline CDR1 reads MNHEY; CDR2 reads SVGAGI. With 10 bases removed from V and 3 bases from J, the gap between germline ends came to 21 bases. This CDR3 region has 15 residues. The CDR3, as DNA: TGTGCCACCTCTTTCGAGGGAAACGAACACTATGGCTACACCTTC. This codes for CATSFEGNEHYGYTF.

The chain has TRBV2 and TRBJ2-7; D call uncertain. CDR1 SNHLY and CDR2 FYNNEI come from the germline V gene. Trimming left V 11 bases short and J 0 bases short, with 11 bases between. The CDR3 contains 12 residues. For the CDR3, the DNA is TGTGCCGGAGCTCTAAGCTCCTACGAGCAGTACTTC. This encodes CAGALSSYEQYF. Together with reference TRBV2 and TRBJ2-7, the CDR3 gives the full variable domain: EPEVTQTPSHQVTQMGQEVILRCVPISNHLYFYWYRQILGQKVEFLVSFYNNEISEKSEIFDDQFSVERPDGSNFTLKIRSTKLEDSAMYFCAGALSSYEQYFGPGTRLTVT.

In its sample, this clone was seen once. V is TRBV6-5 and J is TRBJ1-2; D gene unclear. There are 13 residues in the CDR3. Germline V gene sequence: CDR1 MNHEY, CDR2 SVGAGI. V dropped 6 bases and J dropped 2 bases, with 10 bases sitting between them. CDR3 sequence: CASSNLYNYGYTF. CDR3 in DNA: TGTGCCAGCAGCAATCTTTACAACTATGGCTACACCTTC.

The chain carries TRBV7-8 and TRBJ1-1; no definite D call. The CDR3 loop spans 13 amino acids. The germline V gene has CDR1 SGHVS and CDR2 FQNEAQ. The V gene lost 1 base and the J gene lost 7 bases, with 10 bases spanning the gap. CDR3 coding DNA: TGTGCCAGCAGCTTAGGGTCTGGGGTTGAAGCTTTCTTT. Translating it yields CASSLGSGVEAFF.

The gene calls are TRBV11-2 and TRBJ2-5; TRBD2 might be the D (6 bases). The CDR3 totals 15 residues. Germline CDR1 is SGHAT and CDR2 is FQNNGV. V was pared by 5 bases and J by 4 bases, with 17 bases between. CDR3 sequence: CASSRRGAGPETQYF. CDR3 DNA sequence: TGTGCCAGCAGCCGAAGAGGTGCGGGGCCAGAGACCCAGTACTTC.

The CDR3 sequence: CASSRKTGQPYNEQFF. CDR3 DNA: TGTGCCAGTAGTAGAAAAACGGGACAGCCCTACAATGAGCAGTTCTTC. The V call is TRBV19, the J call TRBJ2-1; 7 nucleotides line up with TRBD1. Trimming took 4 bases from V and 2 from J; bases not matched to a gene: 8. Germline-derived CDR1 and CDR2 are LNHDA and SQIVND (reference sequence). The CDR3 has 16 amino acids.

CDR3 sequence (DNA): TGTGCCAGCAGTCGACAGGGAAGAGGCTACACCTTC. Encoded protein: CASSRQGRGYTF. The chain links TRBV27 to TRBJ1-2; 7 nucleotides match TRBD1. Germline V gene data show CDR1 as MNHEY and CDR2 as SMNVEV (reference sequence). The CDR3 contains 12 residues. The V and J ends lost 5 bases and 8 bases, in that order; junction bases with no gene match: 5.

Only one count was recorded for this clone. The chain uses TRBV10-2 and TRBJ2-7, with D perhaps TRBD2 (7 bases). Germline V lookup: CDR1 WSHSY, CDR2 SAAADI. Trimming took 4 bases from V and 3 from J, leaving 16 bases between them. There are 15 residues in the CDR3. The CDR3 DNA sequence: TGCGCCAGCAGTGTAGGGGGGGCGGCGGTCTACGAGCAGTACGTC. It specifies CASSVGGAAVYEQYV.

The chain joins TRBV11-2 to TRBJ2-2; tentative D call: TRBD1 (6 bases). Germline CDR1 reads SGHAT; CDR2 reads FQNNGV. This CDR3 comprises 14 residues. V was trimmed by 5 bases and J by 4 bases, leaving 11 bases between them. The CDR3 reads CASSRGQSTGELFF. DNA for the CDR3: TGTGCCAGCAGCCGTGGACAGTCCACCGGGGAGCTGTTTTTT.

This clone was counted a single time. This sample also contains other DNA sequences that code for the same CDR3. This chain joins TRBV5-1 and TRBJ2-3; TRBD2 is a possible D gene (6 bases). The CDR3 extends over 17 amino acids. Trimming left V 0 bases short and J 0 bases short, with 14 bases between. The germline V gene encodes CDR1 SGHRS and CDR2 YFSETQ. The CDR3 sequence is CASSLGLGGSSTDTQYF. DNA for the CDR3: TGCGCCAGCAGCTTGGGGTTGGGGGGTTCTAGCACAGATACGCAGTATTTT.

V gene TRBV7-2 combines with J gene TRBJ1-2; TRBD1 matches 7 bases. Per the germline V gene, CDR1 is SGHTA and CDR2 is FQGNSA. The CDR3 has 15 residues. The trim removed 1 base at V and 4 bases at J, leaving 6 bases unmatched. CDR3 nucleotide sequence: TGTGCCAGCAGCTTAGGGGGGCAGGGGGGCTATGGCTACACCTTC. This translates into CASSLGGQGGYGYTF.

The chain couples TRBV19 to TRBJ2-3, with a tentative D call TRBD2 (7 bases). Looked up from germline, CDR1 is LNHDA and CDR2 is SQIVND (reference sequence). The CDR3 consists of 15 residues. V was clipped by 6 bases and J by 3 bases, with 16 bases between them. This chain's CDR3 is CASRTSRGLTDTQYF. The CDR3 nucleotides read TGTGCCAGTAGGACTAGCAGGGGACTAACAGATACGCAGTATTTT.

This clone occurred once. V and J are TRBV7-9 and TRBJ2-2, with a possible D match to TRBD1 (5 bases). With 1 base removed from V and 5 bases from J, the gap between germline ends came to 11 bases. Germline CDR1 reads SEHNR; CDR2 reads FQNEAQ (reference sequence). The CDR3 consists of 15 residues. The CDR3 DNA reads as TGTGCCAGCAGCTTAGGCCAGGGTTATACCGGGGAGCTGTTTTTT. Translating it yields CASSLGQGYTGELFF.

In this sample, this clone turned up once. The J gene is TRBJ2-7, the V gene TRBV5-1; D may be TRBD1 (6 bases). The CDR3 has 13 residues. V lost 2 bases and J 6 bases, leaving 12 bases between the germline ends. The germline V gene encodes CDR1 SGHRS and CDR2 YFSETQ. CDR3 amino acids: CASSLQGQGEQYF. In DNA, the CDR3 is TGCGCCAGCAGCTTACAGGGCCAAGGCGAGCAGTACTTC.

J is TRBJ1-3 and V is TRBV14; D gene uncertain. Germline V CDR1 and CDR2: SGHDN, FVKESK. CDR3 length equals 18 residues. V gave up 0 bases and J gave up 0 bases, with 15 bases separating them. The CDR3 protein is CASSQDPPGTSSGNTIYF. CDR3 DNA sequence: TGTGCCAGCAGCCAAGATCCGCCTGGAACCTCCTCTGGAAACACCATATATTTT.